Listed here are 5 T cell receptor beta chains from one sample, sequenced in a study of blood T cell repertoires in COVID-19. Using immunoSEQ multiplex PCR, the repertoire was profiled, and TCRdb retains in-frame clones only, with some absent. The repertoire holds about 94,000 clones, about four fifths seen once, with about 6.3% in the top ten. Sample: peripheral blood. These receptors came from a man aged 60 to 69 with acute or convalescent COVID-19.

The rearrangement links TRBV12-3 or TRBV12-4 to TRBJ2-1; no clear D gene. V lost 2 bases and J 8 bases, leaving 10 bases between the germline ends. The CDR3 loop spans 13 amino acids. The CDR3 region has the DNA TGTGCCAGCAGTTTACAGATAGGAGATGAGCAGTTCTTC. This translates into CASSLQIGDEQFF.

The genes are TRBV7-2 and TRBJ1-3, with D possibly matching TRBD1 (5 bases). CDR1 SGHTA and CDR2 FQGNSA come from the germline V gene. V shed 5 bases and J shed 2 bases, with 13 bases lying between them. CDR3 length: 15 amino acids. CDR3 nucleotides: TGTGCCAGCAGCCGCTGGACGGGGGCTGGAAACACCATATATTTT. It is translated as CASSRWTGAGNTIYF.

The V and J genes are TRBV18 and TRBJ2-1; D gene unclear. The CDR3 has 14 residues. The V end lost 3 bases, the J end lost 2 bases, and 8 bases lay between the germline ends. Germline values: CDR1 KGHSH, CDR2 LQKENI. The CDR3 region is CASSPQFPYNEQFF. Here the CDR3 DNA reads TGTGCCAGCTCACCCCAGTTTCCCTACAATGAGCAGTTCTTC.

The chain links TRBV25-1 to TRBJ2-4; TRBD1 matches at 9 bases. This CDR3 has 15 amino acids. Trimming removed 6 bases from V and 0 bases from J; junction bases left unmatched: 3. The germline V gene encodes CDR1 MGHDK and CDR2 SYGVNS. The CDR3 nucleotides read TGTGCCAGCAGAGGACAGGGGATAGCCAAAAACATTCAGTACTTC. Its translation is CASRGQGIAKNIQYF.

The J gene is TRBJ2-1, the V gene TRBV5-1; no reliable D call. Deletions cut 2 bases from V and 8 bases from J, with 5 bases between. The CDR3 is 11 amino acids. The germline gives CDR1 SGHRS, CDR2 YFSETQ. The CDR3 sequence: CASSFLYEQFF. The CDR3 bases are TGCGCCAGCAGCTTCCTTTATGAGCAGTTCTTC.